Listed here is a single T cell receptor (beta chain). Its antigen is currently unknown. The second PCR ran roughly 6 to 12 cycles with a sample-barcoded 5' primer and J-beta primers. One entry per CDR3 protein, called by TCRdb with MiXCR from the 5' RACE reads. The table shows about 1,400,000 distinct CDR3 sequences, with approximately 59% occurring only once. The CDR3 loop spans 15 amino acids. Per germline, CDR1 MNHEY and CDR2 SMNVEV (reference sequence). V gave up 0 bases and J gave up 2 bases, with 10 bases separating them. This entry is derived from a study of blood T cells in healthy people across ages. Study-wide findings and caveats: The recorded TCR beta diversity per million T cells decreased in a roughly linear manner with age.

Sequencing was performed on blood. V and J are TRBV27 and TRBJ2-5; no clear D. The clonotype was recovered from a man between 18 and 35 years old in good health. The CDR3 loop is CASSLSSAGQETQYF. The CDR3 DNA reads as TGTGCCAGCAGTTTATCGTCGGCAGGACAAGAGACCCAGTACTTC.